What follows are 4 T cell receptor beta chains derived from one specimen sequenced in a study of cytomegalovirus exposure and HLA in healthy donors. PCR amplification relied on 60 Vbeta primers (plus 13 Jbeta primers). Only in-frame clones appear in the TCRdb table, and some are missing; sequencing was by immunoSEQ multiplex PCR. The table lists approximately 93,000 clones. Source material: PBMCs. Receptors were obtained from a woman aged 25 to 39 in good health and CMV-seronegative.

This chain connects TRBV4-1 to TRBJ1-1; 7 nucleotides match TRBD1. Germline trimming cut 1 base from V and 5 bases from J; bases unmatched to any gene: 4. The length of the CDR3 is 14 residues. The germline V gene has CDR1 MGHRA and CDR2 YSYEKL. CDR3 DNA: TGCGCCAGCAGCCAAGTAGGCAGGGGGACTGAAGCTTTCTTT. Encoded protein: CASSQVGRGTEAFF.

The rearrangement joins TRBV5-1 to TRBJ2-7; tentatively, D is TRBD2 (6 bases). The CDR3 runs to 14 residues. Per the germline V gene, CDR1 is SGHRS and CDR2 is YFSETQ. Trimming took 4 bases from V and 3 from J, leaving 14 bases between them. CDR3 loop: CASSLRDWSYEQYF. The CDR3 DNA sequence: TGCGCCAGCAGCCTCCGGGACTGGAGCTACGAGCAGTACTTC.

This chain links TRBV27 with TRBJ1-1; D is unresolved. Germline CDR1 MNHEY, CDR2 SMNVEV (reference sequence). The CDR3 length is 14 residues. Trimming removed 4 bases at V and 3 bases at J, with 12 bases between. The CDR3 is CASSSGRRDTEAFF. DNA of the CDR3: TGTGCCAGCAGTTCGGGCAGGAGGGACACTGAAGCTTTCTTT.

The CDR3 DNA sequence: TGTGCCATCAGTGAGTCCACAGGGGACCACGAGCAGTACTTC. The encoded protein is CAISESTGDHEQYF. The chain has TRBV10-3 and TRBJ2-7; 7 nucleotides agree with TRBD1. V dropped 0 bases and J dropped 5; count of bases not matched to a gene: 4. Germline V gene sequence: CDR1 ENHRY, CDR2 SYGVKD. The CDR3 is made up of 14 amino acids.